A single sample gave rise to the 2 T cell receptor beta chains below, sequenced in a study of OX40 agonist ivuxolimab in advanced cancers. TCRdb's table, derived via immunoSEQ multiplex PCR, lists solely in-frame clones and lacks some. The sample yields approximately 86,000 clones, about 86% seen once. This sample comprised CD4+ or CD8+ T cells sorted from blood, obtained in a trial of the OX40 agonist ivuxolimab. The receptors stem from an adult with an advanced solid tumor such as melanoma, head and neck, liver or kidney cancer.

V and J are TRBV30 and TRBJ2-3, with D unresolved. Germline loops: CDR1 GTSNPN, CDR2 SVGIG (reference sequence). Trimming stripped 1 base from V and 6 bases from J, with 5 bases between. There are 11 residues in the CDR3. CDR3 region: CAWSAGDTQYF. CDR3 bases: TGTGCCTGGAGTGCTGGGGATACGCAGTATTTT.

In this sample, this clone turned up many times. V and J are TRBV25-1 and TRBJ2-7; 8 bases map to TRBD1. Germline V lookup: CDR1 MGHDK, CDR2 SYGVNS. Trimming took 6 bases from V and 1 from J; bases not matched to a gene: 8. The CDR3 contains 15 residues. CDR3 sequence (DNA): TGTGCCAGCAGCCCCTATAACAGGGGGTCCTACGAGCAGTACTTC. Translation: CASSPYNRGSYEQYF.